Below, 25 T cell receptor beta chains from the same sample are listed, as sequenced in a study of T cells in Graves' hyperthyroidism and ophthalmopathy. The investigators amplified TCR beta CDR3 regions from RNA transcripts. The TCR CDR3 was amplified in a first-round RT-PCR using the HTBI primer set. TCRdb re-derived calls from the multiplex PCR reads in MiXCR, one entry per CDR3 protein. The table shows roughly 720,000 distinct CDR3 sequences, with 15% to 20% occurring only once. The specimen sequenced was blood. The source of these receptors is a man aged 50 or older with Graves' hyperthyroidism.

This clonotype came up many times. This chain links TRBV7-3 with TRBJ1-2; TRBD1 agrees at 7 bases. Germline CDR1 and CDR2: SGHTA and FQGTGA. The J segment lost 2 bases and the V segment lost 5 bases, leaving 8 bases of the junction unmatched. CDR3 size: 15 residues. CDR3 region: CASSRQGGPNYGYTF. DNA for the CDR3: TGTGCCAGCAGCCGTCAGGGGGGTCCCAACTATGGCTACACCTTC.

The table lists this clonotype with many counts. The J gene is TRBJ2-1, the V gene TRBV27; D is undetermined. Trimming left V 7 bases short and J 5 bases short, with 18 bases between. The CDR3 is made up of 15 amino acids. CDR1 is MNHEY and CDR2 is SMNVEV in the germline V gene (reference sequence). CDR3 in DNA: TGTGCCAGCACCCCTGGAGCGCCGGCCCACAATGAGCAGTTCTTC. Its protein product is CASTPGAPAHNEQFF.

Concerning this clonotype itself: One junction end does not reproduce the germline sequence, and a read error may be involved. The chain links TRBV2 to TRBJ2-7, with D possibly being TRBD2 (6 bases). The CDR3 length is 12 residues. Germline loops: CDR1 SNHLY, CDR2 FYNNEI. The DNA for the CDR3 is TGTGCCGGCAGAGGGACTTTATACGAGCAGTACTTC. It translates to CAGRGTLYEQYF.

V and J are TRBV2 and TRBJ2-7, with 7 bases lining up with TRBD2. Germline assignment: CDR1 SNHLY and CDR2 FYNNEI. V dropped 2 bases and J dropped 2; count of bases not matched to a gene: 6. The CDR3 loop spans 15 amino acids. As DNA, the CDR3 is TGTGCCAGCAGTGAAATCTCTAGCGGAACCTACGAGCAGTACTTC. It codes for CASSEISSGTYEQYF. Full variable domain (remainder filled in from reference TRBV2 and TRBJ2-7): EPEVTQTPSHQVTQMGQEVILRCVPISNHLYFYWYRQILGQKVEFLVSFYNNEISEKSEIFDDQFSVERPDGSNFTLKIRSTKLEDSAMYFCASSEISSGTYEQYFGPGTRLTVT.

The rearrangement uses TRBV6-2 or TRBV6-3 and TRBJ2-7, with 7 positions matching TRBD1. The CDR3 totals 14 residues. Trimming took 7 bases from V and 4 from J; bases not matched to a gene: 10. The germline V gene has CDR1 MNHEY and CDR2 SVGEGT. CDR3 residues: CASTRGQVLYEQYF. The CDR3 coding sequence is TGTGCCAGCACCCGCGGACAGGTGCTTTACGAGCAGTACTTC.

At least ten counts were recorded for this clonotype. The chain couples TRBV2 to TRBJ2-1; 11 bases line up with TRBD1. The CDR3 consists of 14 residues. The V segment lost 8 bases and the J segment 8 bases; nucleotides outside the gene matches: 8. The germline gives CDR1 SNHLY, CDR2 FYNNEI. CDR3 loop: CASLPRTGGYEQFF. CDR3 sequence (DNA): TGTGCCAGCCTACCGAGGACAGGGGGCTATGAGCAGTTCTTC.

This clonotype was observed a handful of times. The chain uses TRBV19 and TRBJ2-2; TRBD2 aligns across 11 bases. V lost 7 bases and J lost 4; bases outside the gene matches: 17. The CDR3 is 19 amino acids. CDR1 is LNHDA, CDR2 SQIVND, per germline (reference sequence). CDR3 bases: TGTGCCAGTACCTTGACTAGCGGGACCGTTAAGTGGGGCACCGGGGAGCTGTTTTTT. Translated: CASTLTSGTVKWGTGELFF.

In its sample, this clonotype was seen many times. J is TRBJ2-7 and V is TRBV2, with D perhaps matching TRBD1 or TRBD2 (5 bases each). The CDR3 consists of 13 residues. Trimming left V 2 bases short and J 7 bases short, with 12 bases between. CDR1 is SNHLY and CDR2 is FYNNEI in the germline V gene. Here the CDR3 DNA reads TGTGCCAGCAGTGAAAACGGTGGGGGAGAGCAGTACTTC. This translates into CASSENGGGEQYF.

To note about this clonotype: This may arise from a read error, as a much more abundant clone is one base away. This chain links TRBV5-1 with TRBJ2-1, with TRBD1 identical over 8 bases. Germline V lookup: CDR1 SGHRS, CDR2 YFSETQ. V lost 2 bases to trimming and J lost 4 bases; unmatched junction nucleotides: 8. The CDR3 covers 16 residues. This chain's CDR3 is CASSLNGRGPYNEQFF. The DNA of the CDR3 is TGCGCCAGCAGCTTAAATGGCAGGGGGCCATACAATGAGCAGTTCTTC.

The chain combines TRBV19 with TRBJ2-5, with D perhaps TRBD2 (5 bases). Germline loops: CDR1 LNHDA, CDR2 SQIVND (reference sequence). Trimming cost V 4 bases and J 3 bases, with 12 bases left between them. The CDR3 runs to 14 residues. CDR3 in amino acids: CASSNNRGEETQYF. The CDR3 DNA sequence: TGTGCCAGTAGTAACAACCGGGGTGAAGAGACCCAGTACTTC.

The chain joins TRBV4-1 to TRBJ2-1; 9 bases match TRBD2. This CDR3 is built from 18 residues. Germline CDR1 MGHRA, CDR2 YSYEKL. V shed 4 bases and J 9 bases; nucleotides not matched to a gene: 19. As DNA, the CDR3 is TGCGCCAGCAGCCTACTGCAATCCGGACTAGCGAGAAGTGTTGAGCAGTTCTTC. This codes for CASSLLQSGLARSVEQFF.

This clonotype was recorded a few times. This may be a read error: a much more frequent sequence differs by one nucleotide. The chain combines TRBV6-5 with TRBJ1-1; D unclear. The CDR3 consists of 13 residues. In germline, CDR1 is MNHEY, CDR2 SVGAGI. The DNA for the CDR3 is TGTGTCAGCAGTTTCATCCAAGAAACTGAAGCTTTCTTT. Protein product: CVSSFIQETEAFF.

The chain links TRBV4-3 to TRBJ2-2; 8 nucleotides match TRBD2. CDR1 is LGHNA and CDR2 is YSLEER in the germline V gene. The CDR3 has 16 residues. Germline trimming cut 3 bases from V and 1 base from J; bases unmatched to any gene: 4. The CDR3 DNA follows: TGCGCCAGCAGCCATTATAGCGGGGTGAACACCGGGGAGCTGTTTTTT. It yields the protein CASSHYSGVNTGELFF.

Many counts were recorded for this clonotype. DNA for the CDR3: TGTGCCAGTGGCCCGGGTTACGGACCAAACTATGGCTACACCTTC. It codes for CASGPGYGPNYGYTF. The J gene is TRBJ1-2, the V gene TRBV19; unclear D gene. The CDR3 runs 15 residues. Looked up from germline, CDR1 is LNHDA and CDR2 is SQIVND (reference sequence). The V end lost 8 bases, the J end lost 2 bases, and 18 bases lay between the germline ends.

This clonotype has at least ten counts. The V call is TRBV2, the J call TRBJ1-6; D remains ambiguous. CDR1 and CDR2 (germline): SNHLY, FYNNEI. The CDR3 has 13 residues. V was pared by 4 bases and J by 6 bases, with 7 bases between. The chain's CDR3 is CASSGNTNSPLHF. The DNA for the CDR3 is TGTGCCAGCAGTGGTAACACTAATTCACCCCTCCACTTT.

This clonotype was counted many times. This rearrangement joins TRBV24-1 to TRBJ2-5, with D uncertain. The CDR3 runs to 15 residues. Trimming shortened V by 4 bases and J by 4 bases, and 15 bases separated the two germline ends. Germline-derived CDR1 and CDR2 are KGHDR and SFDVKD. Here the CDR3 reads CATSDPLGRGETQYF. CDR3 bases: TGTGCCACCAGTGACCCTTTAGGACGTGGAGAGACCCAGTACTTC.

V and J are TRBV18 and TRBJ1-1; D gene ambiguous. This CDR3 contains 13 residues. Germline V gene lookup returns CDR1 KGHSH and CDR2 LQKENI. The V and J ends lost 2 bases and 7 bases respectively, with 11 bases between them. For the CDR3, the DNA is TGTGCCAGCTCACCATACGTCTCCTTTGAAGCTTTCTTT. Protein: CASSPYVSFEAFF.

In its sample, this clonotype was seen many times. The rearrangement uses TRBV12-3 or TRBV12-4 and TRBJ2-2; D possibly corresponds to TRBD2 (6 bases). V gave up 4 bases and J gave up 4 bases, with 13 bases separating them. The CDR3 spans 15 residues. The chain's CDR3 is CASSWRGGGTGELFF. The DNA for the CDR3 is TGTGCCAGCAGTTGGAGGGGAGGAGGCACCGGGGAGCTGTTTTTT.

This rearrangement joins TRBV7-3 to TRBJ2-5, with D perhaps TRBD1 (6 bases). The CDR3 sequence is 13 residues long. V was cut by 4 bases and J by 5 bases, with 11 bases left in between. CDR1 and CDR2 (germline): SGHTA, FQGTGA. This CDR3 reads CASSSDRSETQYF. CDR3 nucleotides: TGTGCCAGCAGCTCTGACAGGTCGGAGACCCAGTACTTC.

The V gene is TRBV6-2 or TRBV6-3, the J gene TRBJ1-2, with D tentatively TRBD1 (5 bases). Trimming took off 10 bases at V and 4 bases at J, with 16 bases between the two ends. In germline, CDR1 is MNHEY, CDR2 SVGEGT. This CDR3 has 13 residues. Here the CDR3 DNA reads TGTGCCACCACTTACGGGACGGGCTATGGCTACACCTTC. Translation gives CATTYGTGYGYTF.

The rearrangement links TRBV30 to TRBJ1-3; no firm D call. This CDR3 contains 14 residues. Germline V gene lookup returns CDR1 GTSNPN and CDR2 SVGIG (reference sequence). Trimming cost V 5 bases and J 0 bases, with 11 bases left between them. The CDR3 coding sequence is TGTGCCTGGCAGAAACACGGCTCTGGAAACACCATATATTTT. As protein: CAWQKHGSGNTIYF. Full variable domain (outside the CDR3, taken from reference TRBV30 and TRBJ1-3): SQTIHQWPATLVQPVGSPLSLECTVEGTSNPNLYWYRQAAGRGLQLLFYSVGIGQISSEVPQNLSASRPQDRQFILSSKKLLLSDSGFYLCAWQKHGSGNTIYFGEGSWLTVV.

In this sample, this clonotype turned up many times. CDR3 region: CASSGLYNEQFF. DNA of the CDR3: TGCGCCAGCAGTGGGCTCTACAATGAGCAGTTCTTC. The chain is built from TRBV10-2 and TRBJ2-1; D gene uncertain. This CDR3 is 12 amino acids long. From germline, CDR1 is WSHSY and CDR2 SAAADI. V was pared by 4 bases and J by 3 bases, with 4 bases between.

This clonotype was recorded many times. The chain has TRBV6-1 and TRBJ1-6; D remains unclear. The CDR3 is made up of 15 amino acids. The V gene lost 1 base and the J gene lost 9 bases, with 13 bases spanning the gap. Germline-derived CDR1 and CDR2 are MNHNS and SASEGT. CDR3 amino acids: CASSEDVSVGSPLHF. The CDR3 region has the DNA TGTGCCAGCAGTGAAGATGTTTCAGTGGGTTCACCCCTCCACTTT.

In its sample, this clonotype was seen many times. The genes are TRBV28 and TRBJ2-7; D possibly matches TRBD1 or TRBD2 (5 bases each). The CDR3 contains 15 residues. CDR1 and CDR2 from the germline V gene are MDHEN and SYDVKM. V lost 5 bases, J lost 4 bases, and 18 bases lay in between. The CDR3 DNA reads as TGTGCCAGCAGTGAGACACCGGGGACGGTGTACGAGCAGTACTTC. It specifies CASSETPGTVYEQYF.

This chain connects TRBV19 to TRBJ2-5; 13 bases match TRBD2. The CDR3 length is 16 residues. The V gene's germline CDR1 is LNHDA and CDR2 SQIVND (reference sequence). V lost 4 bases and J lost 2; bases outside the gene matches: 4. Written as DNA, the CDR3 is TGTGCCAGTAGTAAAGGACTAGCGGGAGCACAAGAGACCCAGTACTTC. It encodes CASSKGLAGAQETQYF.